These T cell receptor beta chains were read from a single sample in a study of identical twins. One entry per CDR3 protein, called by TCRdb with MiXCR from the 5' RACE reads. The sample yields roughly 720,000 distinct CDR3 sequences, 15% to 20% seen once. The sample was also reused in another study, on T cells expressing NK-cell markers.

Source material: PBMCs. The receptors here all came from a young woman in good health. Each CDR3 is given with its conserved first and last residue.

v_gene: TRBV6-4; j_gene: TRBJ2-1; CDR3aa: CASSESGGGAINEQFF
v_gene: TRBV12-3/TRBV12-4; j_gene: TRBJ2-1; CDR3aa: CASSLGGSLKYNEQFF
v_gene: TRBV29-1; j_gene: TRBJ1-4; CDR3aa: CSVPNEKLFF
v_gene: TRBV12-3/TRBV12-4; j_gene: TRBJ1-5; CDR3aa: CASSLSSGQQPQHF
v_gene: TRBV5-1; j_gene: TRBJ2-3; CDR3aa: CASSLWTVSTDTQYF
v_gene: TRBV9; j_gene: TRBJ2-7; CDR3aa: CASSVRETGDSYEQYF
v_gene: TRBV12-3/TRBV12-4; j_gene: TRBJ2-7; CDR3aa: CASMQGKTYEQYF
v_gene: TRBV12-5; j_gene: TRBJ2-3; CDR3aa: CASGPGLLRSTDTQYF
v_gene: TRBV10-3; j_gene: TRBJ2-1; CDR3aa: CAISLTGRSYNEQFF
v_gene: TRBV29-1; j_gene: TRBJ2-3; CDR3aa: CSVEEAVSTDTQYF
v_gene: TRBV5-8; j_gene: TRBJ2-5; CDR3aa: CASSLPQGIGETQYF
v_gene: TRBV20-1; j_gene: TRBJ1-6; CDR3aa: CSARGQQLINSPLHF
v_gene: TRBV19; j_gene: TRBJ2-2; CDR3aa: CAGADRGDTGELFF
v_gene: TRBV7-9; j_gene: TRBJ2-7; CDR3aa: CASSLARVREQYF
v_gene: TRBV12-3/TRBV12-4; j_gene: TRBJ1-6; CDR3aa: CASSTPTGTLNSPLHF
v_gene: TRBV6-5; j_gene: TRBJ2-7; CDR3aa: CASRLIAGGYEQYF
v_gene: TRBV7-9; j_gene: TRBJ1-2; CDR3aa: CASSQVGFLDHGYTF
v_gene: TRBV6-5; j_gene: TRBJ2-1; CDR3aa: CASSYARRGNEQFF
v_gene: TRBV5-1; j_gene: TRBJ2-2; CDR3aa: CASSLSGSGTGELFF
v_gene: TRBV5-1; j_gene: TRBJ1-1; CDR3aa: CASSLTTNRGWAFF
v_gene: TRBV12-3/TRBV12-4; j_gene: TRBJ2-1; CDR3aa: CASSGTVVGNEQFF
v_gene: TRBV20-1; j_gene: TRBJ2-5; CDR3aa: CSARGGGSQETQYF
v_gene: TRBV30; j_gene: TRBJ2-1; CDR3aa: CAWTPLSGRYNEQFF
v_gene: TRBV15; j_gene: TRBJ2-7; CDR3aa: CATSARGAYEQYF
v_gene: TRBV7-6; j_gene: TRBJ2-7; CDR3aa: CASSLYRGRSSYEQYF
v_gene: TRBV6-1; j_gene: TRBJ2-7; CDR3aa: CASSPAVPPEQYF
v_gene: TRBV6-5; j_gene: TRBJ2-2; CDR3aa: CASSYLGGSGELFF
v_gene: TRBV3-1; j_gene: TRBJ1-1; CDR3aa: CASSAGEHTEAFF
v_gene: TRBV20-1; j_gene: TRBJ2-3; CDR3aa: CSARAGENTDTQYF